These 2 T cell receptor beta chains originate from one sample sequenced in a study of blood T cell repertoires in COVID-19. The repertoire was sequenced with immunoSEQ multiplex PCR; TCRdb's copy has only in-frame clones and lacks some. The table lists roughly 150,000 clones, around 84% of them singletons. The sequenced sample consisted of PBMCs or T cells enriched from blood (not recorded which). The receptors here all came from a woman between 50 and 59 years old who had recovered from COVID-19.

The V call is TRBV3-1 (or the pseudogene TRBV3-2), the J call TRBJ2-5; 9 bases fit TRBD2. V dropped 4 bases and J dropped 4; count of bases not matched to a gene: 16. Germline V CDR1 and CDR2: LGHDT, YNNKEL (reference sequence). The CDR3 is 18 amino acids. In DNA form, the CDR3 reads TGTGCCAGCAGCCTACGTAGCGGGAGTACGTTAGTAGGAGAGACCCAGTACTTC. Translating it yields CASSLRSGSTLVGETQYF.

CDR3 DNA sequence: TGTGCCAGCAGCTTGGGGAACAGGGGACGAAACACTGAAGCTTTCTTT. Translating it yields CASSLGNRGRNTEAFF. The chain employs TRBV5-6 and TRBJ1-1; 7 bases are shared with TRBD1. Germline CDR1 SGHDT, CDR2 YYEEEE. The V and J ends lost 0 bases and 2 bases, in that order; junction bases with no gene match: 7. This CDR3 has 16 amino acids.